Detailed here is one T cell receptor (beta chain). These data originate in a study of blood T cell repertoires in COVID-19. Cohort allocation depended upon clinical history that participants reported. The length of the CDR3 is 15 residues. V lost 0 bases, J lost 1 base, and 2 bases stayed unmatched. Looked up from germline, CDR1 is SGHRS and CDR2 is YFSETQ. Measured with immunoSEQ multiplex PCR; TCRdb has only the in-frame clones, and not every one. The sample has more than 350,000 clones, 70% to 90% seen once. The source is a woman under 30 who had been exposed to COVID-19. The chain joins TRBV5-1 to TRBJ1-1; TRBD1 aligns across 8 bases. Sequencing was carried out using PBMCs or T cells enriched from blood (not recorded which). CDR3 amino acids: CASSLAGGENTEAFF. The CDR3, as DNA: TGCGCCAGCAGCTTGGCAGGGGGCGAGAACACTGAAGCTTTCTTT.